This T cell receptor beta chain was found in a study of blood T cells in healthy people across ages. The use of a sample-barcoded 5' primer and a J-beta primer mix characterized a second PCR of roughly 6 to 11 cycles. TCRdb reanalysed the 5' RACE reads using MiXCR and keeps one entry per CDR3 protein. This table has about 1,800,000 distinct CDR3 sequences, under 30% appearing once. As for this clonotype: Its specificity is unknown.

Germline values: CDR1 MNHEY, CDR2 SVGEGT. The CDR3 has 12 amino acids. V dropped 7 bases and J dropped 7; count of bases not matched to a gene: 4. Study findings and constraints: Total diversity from one million sequenced T cells was likely underestimated. TCR beta diversity was tightly associated with the proportion of naive T cells.

The sample consisted of blood. The TCR comes from a woman aged 25-40 years in good health. V gene TRBV6-2 or TRBV6-3 combines with J gene TRBJ1-1, with TRBD1 matching over 9 bases. The CDR3 DNA reads as TGTGCCAGCACGACAGGGGGTTTTGAAGCTTTCTTT. Translating it yields CASTTGGFEAFF.